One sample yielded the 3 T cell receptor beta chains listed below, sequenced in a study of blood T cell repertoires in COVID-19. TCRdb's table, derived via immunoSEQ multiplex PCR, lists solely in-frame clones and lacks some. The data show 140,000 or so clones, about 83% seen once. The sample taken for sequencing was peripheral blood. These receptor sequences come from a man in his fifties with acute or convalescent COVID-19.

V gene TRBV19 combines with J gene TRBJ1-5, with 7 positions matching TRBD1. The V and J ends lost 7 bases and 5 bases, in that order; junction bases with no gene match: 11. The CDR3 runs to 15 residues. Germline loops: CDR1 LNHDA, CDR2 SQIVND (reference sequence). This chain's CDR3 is CASNRRQGGDQPQHF. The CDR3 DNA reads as TGTGCCAGTAACCGACGACAGGGAGGTGATCAGCCCCAGCATTTT.

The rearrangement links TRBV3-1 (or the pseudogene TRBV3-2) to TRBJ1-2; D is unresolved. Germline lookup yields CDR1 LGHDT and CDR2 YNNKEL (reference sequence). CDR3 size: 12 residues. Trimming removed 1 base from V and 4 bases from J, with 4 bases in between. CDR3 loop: CASSQGAYGYTF. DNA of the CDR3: TGTGCCAGCAGCCAAGGGGCCTATGGCTACACCTTC.

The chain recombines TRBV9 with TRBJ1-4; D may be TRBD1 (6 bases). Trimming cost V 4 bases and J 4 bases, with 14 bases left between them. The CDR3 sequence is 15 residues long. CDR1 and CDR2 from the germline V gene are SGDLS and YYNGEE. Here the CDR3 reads CASSLKGGSNEKLFF. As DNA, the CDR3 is TGTGCCAGCAGCCTAAAGGGGGGGAGTAATGAAAAACTGTTTTTT. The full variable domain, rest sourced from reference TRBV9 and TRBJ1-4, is DSGVTQTPKHLITATGQRVTLRCSPRSGDLSVYWYQQSLDQGLQFLIQYYNGEERAKGNILERFSAQQFPDLHSELNLSSLELGDSALYFCASSLKGGSNEKLFFGSGTQLSVL.